This T cell receptor beta chain stems from a study of cytomegalovirus exposure and HLA in healthy donors (dated by TCRdb to the late 2010s). General notes on the study: In an earlier analysis of fewer than 750 of the donors, 276 Gb of sequence data and 120 million or so unique TCR beta sequences from roughly 200 million T cells were reported. The study used immunosequencing to profile the T cell repertoires of under 700 subjects and linked those repertoires to cytomegalovirus serostatus. Alongside the repertoire data, information on donor age, sex, ethnicity and CMV serostatus was compiled. To decide whether each TCR beta V gene segment behaved as functional or pseudogenic, an earlier analysis of approximately 600 of the donors relied on high-throughput TCR beta sequencing. A later analysis re-examined previously published TCR beta repertoires from just over 650 donors and added high-resolution HLA genotyping to investigate patterns of TCR occurrence. Besides the first cohort of roughly 700 subjects, a separate validation cohort made up of roughly 120 different subjects was used. In a later genetic analysis, genome-wide SNP genotypes for 398 of the 666 donors were used, and that subset was treated as a discovery cohort. Every discovery cohort repertoire had been produced on one sequencing platform. Of the 300 to 500 genotyped donors, roughly 76% were placed in the genetic ancestry cluster associated with self-reported Caucasian donors. Because of strong linkage in the cohort, roughly five DR-DQ haplotypes were treated as single units for association and clustering. HLA typing covered class I and class II loci at four-digit resolution. The aim of the study was to test whether cataloging public T cell receptors could identify signatures of past pathogen exposure. The study combined high-throughput TCR immunosequencing, statistical association of individual TCRs with disease status, and machine learning to predict cytomegalovirus infection status. Across some 400 genotyped donors of the cohort, an average of roughly 230,000 unique TCR beta nucleotide sequences per donor were sequenced, and roughly a sixth of those sequences were non-productive. About 280 gigabases of sequencing data and around 85 million unique TCR sequences made up an early release that covered 500 to 650 HLA-typed donors. Rather than drawing on any new phenotypic data, the later analysis identified candidate immune exposures from TCR beta sequences and the way those sequences occurred across donors. Typing coverage varied by locus: roughly 629-630 donors for A, B, C, DRB1 and DQB1; approximately 520 for DQA1; 606 for DPA1; approximately 450 for DPB1. Study-level results and caveats: Broadly in line with IMGT annotations, most TCR beta V segments showed up in productive rearrangements about 87% or about 30% of the time in an earlier analysis of several hundred of the donors. Correlated functional status among segregating V segments might be attributable to linkage disequilibrium, but an unknown experimental factor could not be ruled out. In the study, about 150 TCR beta chains were listed as associated with cytomegalovirus. Assigning TCR associations to individual alleles was difficult when HLA alleles, especially DR and DQ, strongly co-occurred. Because counts were too low, some 17 rarely observed V segments, including chromosome 9 orphons, were excluded from the earlier analysis of about 500 of the donors. In vitro tests confirmed that a few of the cytomegalovirus-associated TCR beta chains recognize cytomegalovirus antigens. The classifier was reported to diagnose cytomegalovirus status with high specificity and sensitivity in both the original and validation cohorts. A further reported finding was that TCR beta sequences accurately predicted the HLA-A and HLA-B alleles for most subjects in the first cohort. A cluster of highly shared sequence variants was judged likely to be a technical artifact of the sequencing pipeline. Several of the top co-occurrence clusters appeared to be linked to parvovirus B19, influenza, CMV and Epstein-Barr virus, according to a later analysis. A later genetic analysis associated a missense DCLRE1C variant with V-gene and J-gene trimming of TCR beta chains, and an independent cohort replicated the association. In a later analysis, most CMV-associated TCR beta chains were found to appear HLA-restricted, with HLA associations seemingly driven largely by CMV exposure. CMV serostatus was the only immune exposure information available for the cohort. A later analysis found that HLA-associated TCR beta chains were more clonally expanded and had lower generation probabilities than equally common non-associated chains. According to a later analysis, TCR association rates differed among HLA loci, with DRB1 alleles showing the most associated TCRs and HLA-C alleles showing the fewest. Most TCR sequences were seen in very few donors, while some public TCRs were found in many individuals. Presence/absence analyses assumed roughly uniform sequencing depth across donors, an assumption that may not hold. According to the authors, the approach could potentially be generalized to other disease states and immunological phenotypes. Specific HLA alleles were associated with 15,000 to 20,000 TCR beta sequences at a false discovery rate of 0.05 in a later analysis. Because HLA typing was unavailable for some donors at each locus, only the typed subset was used in association tests. Only TCR beta chains were sequenced in this cohort, and the absence of alpha or paired-chain data limited detectable features. According to a later genetic analysis, donors in an Asian-associated ancestry cluster had fewer N-insertions in productive TCRs than the approximately 670-donor mean.

In total, over 600 healthy bone marrow donors made up the cohort. Cohort members were all nominally healthy when sampled, although unrecorded immune exposures were likely present. The donor tested CMV seronegative, placing the donor among the roughly 350 seronegative members of the cohort. A peripheral blood sample was collected from each donor, and TCR beta sequencing was performed on peripheral blood mononuclear cells. Genomic DNA extraction from the blood cell samples was performed with the Qiagen DNeasy Blood Extraction Kit. Details on this clone: Its antigen is currently not known. The sample holds no much larger clone one base away, and base qualities are not on file.

Library prep was done by the immunoSEQ multiplex PCR assay. For the multiplex PCR, a mixture combining 60 forward primers for TCR Vbeta segments and 13 reverse primers for TCR Jbeta segments was used. A multiplex PCR assay on genomic DNA amplified the CDR3 region of rearranged TCR beta genes. The Illumina HiSeq System was used to sequence the amplified TCR beta libraries as 87-base-pair reads. The authors processed their data as follows. In a later analysis, some 80 million unique TCR beta chains were counted across the 690 or so repertoires, and approximately 11 million of these chains were shared by at least two donors. To remove PCR and sequencing errors, raw reads were error-corrected and collapsed into unique sequences using a nearest-neighbor algorithm that merged closely related sequences. To assign V, D and J gene segments, CDR3 sequences were aligned to IMGT reference sequences. For a sequence to be retained, a match of at least six nucleotides was required to both a V gene segment and a J gene segment. Rearrangements were called productive when the CDR3 lacked stop codons and stayed in frame with V and J; all others were non-productive. Following IMGT convention, CDR3 was defined as the stretch from the second conserved V-encoded cysteine up to the conserved J-encoded phenylalanine. The earlier analysis of some 580 of the donors excluded any sequence lacking an unambiguous match to a single V gene segment. An earlier analysis of 587 of the donors classified V segments as functional when productive rearrangements were above 56.7% and as segregating when the standard deviation between donors was above 5%. A statistical classification framework was built for diagnosing cytomegalovirus status from the catalog of TCR beta chain sequences. In a later analysis, V and J genes were assigned by comparing TCR nucleotide sequences against IMGT/GENE-DB human TR gene sequences. The TCRdist pipeline was used in a later analysis to assign CDR3 sequences and most-parsimonious VDJ recombination scenarios. A later analysis defined each TCR beta chain by its CDR3 amino acid sequence plus V-gene family, and excluded reads lacking a unique V-gene family. To address suspected cross-contamination and a sequencing artifact, a later analysis removed 592 highly shared, low-generation-probability nucleotide sequences. A later analysis calculated a clonal expansion index for each public chain from normalized within-repertoire ranks of inferred template counts. A later analysis computed generation probabilities with a VDJ recombination model fitted to out-of-frame rearrangements, and checked the results against IGoR. In a later analysis, TCR-TCR, TCR-HLA and TCR-CMV co-occurrence was scored with hypergeometric tests, and a repertoire-size bias correction was applied to TCR pairs. To estimate false discovery rates, a later analysis permuted the HLA or CMV assignments 20 times. A later analysis grouped co-occurring TCRs with DBSCAN, adding TCRdist sequence similarity when clustering within HLA-allele-positive subsets. For co-occurrence clustering, repertoires with fewer than 30,000 or more than 120,000 public chains were excluded, along with about five repertoires with anomalous nucleotide sharing. TCRdb re-hosts the immuneACCESS table, in-frame sequences only. Its copies lack some clones; in the studies checked, an unresolved V gene accounts for under half of them, and the cause for the rest is not known. That table is the source of V, J and clone size, and D and trimming were worked out from the DNA. This sample is represented by some 150,000 clones; approximately 80% of them were singletons. The ten largest make up about 4.7% of the sample.

This TCR was sampled from a male donor in good health and CMV-seronegative. Sequencing was done on a sample of PBMCs.

The DNA reads as follows: TGTGCCAGCACAACAACGGCGACTCACGCCTACTCTGGGGCCAACGTCCTGACTTTC. The encoded protein is CASTTTATHAYSGANVLTF. The chain joins TRBV7-9 to TRBJ2-6; confidence is insufficient to name the D gene. As encoded in the germline V gene (reference sequence), CDR1 is SEHNR while CDR2 is FQNEAQ. V was cut back by 7 bases and J by 0 bases, leaving a gap of 22 bases between them. The CDR3 numbers 19 residues from cysteine through phenylalanine. Only the CDR3 region is kept as DNA, spanning 57 bases read in frame from base 1.